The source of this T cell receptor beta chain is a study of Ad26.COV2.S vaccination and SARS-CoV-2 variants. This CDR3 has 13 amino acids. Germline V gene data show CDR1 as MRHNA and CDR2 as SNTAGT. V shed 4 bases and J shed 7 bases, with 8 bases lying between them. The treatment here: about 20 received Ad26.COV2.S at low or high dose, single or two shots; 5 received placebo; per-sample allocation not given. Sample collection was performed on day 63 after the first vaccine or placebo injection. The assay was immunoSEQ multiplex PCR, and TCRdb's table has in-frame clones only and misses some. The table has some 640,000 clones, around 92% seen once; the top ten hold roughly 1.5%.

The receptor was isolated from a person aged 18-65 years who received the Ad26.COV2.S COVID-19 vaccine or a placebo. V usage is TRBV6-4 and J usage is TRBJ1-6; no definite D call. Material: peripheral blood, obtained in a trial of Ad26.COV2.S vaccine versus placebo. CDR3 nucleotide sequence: TGTGCCAGCAGTGCCTGGCAGAATTCACCCCTCCACTTT. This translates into CASSAWQNSPLHF.